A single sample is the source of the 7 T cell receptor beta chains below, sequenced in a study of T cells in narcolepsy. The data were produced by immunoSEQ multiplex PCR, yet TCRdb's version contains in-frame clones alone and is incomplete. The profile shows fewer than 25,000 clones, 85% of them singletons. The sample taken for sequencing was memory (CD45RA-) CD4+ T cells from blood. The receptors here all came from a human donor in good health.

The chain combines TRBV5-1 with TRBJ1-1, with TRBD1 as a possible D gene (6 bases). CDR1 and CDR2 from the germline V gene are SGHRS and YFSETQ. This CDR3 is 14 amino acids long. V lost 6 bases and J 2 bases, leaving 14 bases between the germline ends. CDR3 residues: CASKTTGHNTEAFF. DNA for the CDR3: TGCGCCAGCAAGACGACAGGCCATAACACTGAAGCTTTCTTT.

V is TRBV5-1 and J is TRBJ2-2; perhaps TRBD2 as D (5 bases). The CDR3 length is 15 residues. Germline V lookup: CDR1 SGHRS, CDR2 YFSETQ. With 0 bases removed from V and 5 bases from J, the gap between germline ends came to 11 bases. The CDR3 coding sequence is TGCGCCAGCAGCTTGGTTATCGGCGGGACCGGGGAGCTGTTTTTT. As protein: CASSLVIGGTGELFF.

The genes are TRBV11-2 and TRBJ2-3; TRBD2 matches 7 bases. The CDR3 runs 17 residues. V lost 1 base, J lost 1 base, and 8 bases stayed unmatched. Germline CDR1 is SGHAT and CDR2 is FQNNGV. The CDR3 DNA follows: TGTGCCAGCAGCTTAGTAGCCGGCGGGGGAGGCACAGATACGCAGTATTTT. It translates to CASSLVAGGGGTDTQYF. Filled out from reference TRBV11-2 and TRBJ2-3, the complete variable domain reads EAGVAQSPRYKIIEKRQSVAFWCNPISGHATLYWYQQILGQGPKLLIQFQNNGVVDDSQLPKDRFSAERLKGVDSTLKIQPAKLEDSAVYLCASSLVAGGGGTDTQYFGPGTRLTVL.

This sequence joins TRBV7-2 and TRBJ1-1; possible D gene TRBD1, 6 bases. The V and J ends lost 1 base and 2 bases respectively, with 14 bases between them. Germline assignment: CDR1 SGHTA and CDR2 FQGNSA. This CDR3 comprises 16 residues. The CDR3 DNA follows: TGTGCCAGCAGCTTAGGACCGGGACACCCAAACACTGAAGCTTTCTTT. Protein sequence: CASSLGPGHPNTEAFF.

The CDR3 region has the DNA TGTGCCAGCTCAGTCGACGGGGGCGACACTGAAGCTTTCTTT. The encoded protein is CASSVDGGDTEAFF. V is TRBV18 and J is TRBJ1-1, with D maybe TRBD1 (6 bases). The V gene's germline CDR1 is KGHSH and CDR2 LQKENI. The CDR3 loop spans 14 amino acids. V was clipped by 5 bases and J by 3 bases, with 13 bases between them.

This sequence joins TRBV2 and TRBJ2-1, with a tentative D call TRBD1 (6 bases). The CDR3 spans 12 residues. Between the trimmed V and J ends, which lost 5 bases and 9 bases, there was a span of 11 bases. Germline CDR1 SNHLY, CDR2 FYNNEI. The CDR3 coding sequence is TGTGCCAGCAGTCAGGGGTTAGGTGAGCAGTTCTTC. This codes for CASSQGLGEQFF.

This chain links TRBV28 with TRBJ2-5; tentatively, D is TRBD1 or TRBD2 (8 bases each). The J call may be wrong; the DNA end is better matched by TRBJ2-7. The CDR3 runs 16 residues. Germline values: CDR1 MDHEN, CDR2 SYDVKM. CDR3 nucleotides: TGTGCCAGCAGTTCTATCCAGGGGGCTAGCGGGTACGAGCAGTACTTC. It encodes CASSSIQGASGYEQYF.